This record looks at one TCR beta chain sequence and its context. Its antigen is as yet unknown. The germline gene is not matched at one end of the junction; a read error may be the cause. Per the original methods: Differences in CDR3 between clinicopathological groups were drawn on to build a classifier intended to discriminate distant-metastatic papillary thyroid cancer patients. TCRdb reanalyzed the PCR reads via MiXCR. The V and J calls here are based on TCRdb, not the publication. The sample includes 15,000 to 20,000 clones, more than 15% of them seen just once. The sample belongs to a study of metastatic and nonmetastatic thyroid tumors. Study as a whole: Peripheral blood and tumor or nodule samples from malignant and benign thyroid patients were compared.

Every patient underwent thyroid surgery untreated. Study-level results: For both blood and tumor, malignant thyroid tumors reportedly showed significantly higher TCR beta diversity than benign nodules did.

CDR3 size: 14 residues. The specimen sequenced was blood. This receptor was obtained from a female donor with papillary thyroid cancer or a benign thyroid nodule (not recorded which). Some clones in this sample may be carry-over from other donors' samples. The chain combines TRBV12-3 or TRBV12-4 with TRBJ1-6; no definite D call. CDR3 bases: TGTGCCACCAGTTTAGGACGGTTGGGTTATCCCCTCCACTTT. Translating it yields CATSLGRLGYPLHF.